Sequencing of this TCR beta chain was carried out in a study of vaccination effects on CD4 cells after COVID-19. With the ViraFEST assay, the study expanded antigen-specific CD4+ T cells using viral peptide pools, then sequenced them. Culture lasted about 10 days before CD4+ T cell isolation. Nucleocapsid antibodies were negative in the vaccine recipients, who had never had SARS-CoV-2 infection. From germline, CDR1 is SGHTA and CDR2 FQGNSA. The CDR3 runs 14 residues. The J segment lost 5 bases and the V segment lost 7 bases, leaving 7 bases of the junction unmatched. Generated by immunoSEQ multiplex PCR, the TCRdb table keeps only in-frame clones and is missing some. The sample holds just under 45,000 clones, roughly 79% seen once. This clone appeared a single time. Antigen: not known.

The chain employs TRBV7-2 and TRBJ2-5; 10 bases fit TRBD1. Sequencing was performed on CD4+ T cells from PBMCs cultured with SARS-CoV-2 spike peptides, taken before COVID-19 vaccination. The receptor was isolated from a human donor who received a COVID-19 vaccine. CDR3 bases: TGTGCCAGCATTAGGGACAGGGGCCTGGAGACCCAGTACTTC. Translation gives CASIRDRGLETQYF.